The 28 T cell receptor beta chains reported below all come from one sample, sequenced in a study of cytomegalovirus exposure and HLA in healthy donors. The PCR was carried out with 60 Vbeta primers and 13 Jbeta primers. Assay used: immunoSEQ multiplex PCR; TCRdb lists only in-frame clones, some missing. This sample yields about 78,000 clones, of which roughly 80% are seen a single time; 32% belongs to the top ten. The material sequenced was PBMCs. These TCRs come from a man aged 45 to 65 in good health and CMV-seropositive.

In this sample, this clone turned up once. CDR3 region: CASSSGTGVVTNEKLFF. CDR3 coding DNA: TGTGCCAGCAGTTCTGGGACAGGGGTAGTAACTAATGAAAAACTGTTTTTT. The chain uses TRBV2 and TRBJ1-4; 10 bases map to TRBD1. V lost 5 bases, J lost 1 base, and 7 bases stayed unmatched. Germline-derived CDR1 and CDR2 are SNHLY and FYNNEI. The length of the CDR3 is 17 residues.

The chain links TRBV7-9 to TRBJ2-2; TRBD2 might be the D (6 bases). Trimming stripped 4 bases from V and 5 bases from J, with 8 bases between. This CDR3 contains 13 residues. Per germline, CDR1 SEHNR and CDR2 FQNEAQ (reference sequence). CDR3 sequence (DNA): TGTGCCAGCAGCTCCGGGGGAACCGGGGAGCTGTTTTTT. Translating gives CASSSGGTGELFF.

This chain joins TRBV19 and TRBJ1-3, with TRBD1 matching over 7 bases. With V trimmed by 6 bases and J by 7 bases, 6 bases remained unmatched. The length of the CDR3 is 13 residues. Per germline, CDR1 LNHDA and CDR2 SQIVND (reference sequence). In nucleotides, the CDR3 is TGTGCCAGTAGGATGACAGGGTCCAACACCATATATTTT. Its protein product is CASRMTGSNTIYF. Full variable domain (rest looked up from reference TRBV19 and TRBJ1-3): DGGITQSPKYLFRKEGQNVTLSCEQNLNHDAMYWYRQDPGQGLRLIYYSQIVNDFQKGDIAEGYSVSREKKESFPLTVTSAQKNPTAFYLCASRMTGSNTIYFGEGSWLTVV.

The chain has TRBV30 and TRBJ1-2; D unclear. Germline-derived CDR1 and CDR2 are GTSNPN and SVGIG (reference sequence). V was pared by 0 bases and J by 4 bases, with 9 bases between. This CDR3 contains 13 residues. This chain's CDR3 is CAWSVQSRYGYTF. For the CDR3, the DNA is TGTGCCTGGAGTGTACAGTCCCGCTATGGCTACACCTTC.

The chain uses TRBV27 and TRBJ1-5; TRBD1 is a possible D gene (5 bases). Trimming took off 2 bases at V and 7 bases at J, with 9 bases between the two ends. The length of the CDR3 is 13 residues. Germline V CDR1 and CDR2: MNHEY, SMNVEV (reference sequence). The CDR3 coding sequence is TGTGCCAGCAGTTTAAGGGGTAGGCAGCCCCAGCATTTT. Amino acid sequence: CASSLRGRQPQHF.

CDR3 protein: CASSEGQGAIYEQYF. CDR3 in DNA: TGTGCCAGCAGTGAAGGGCAGGGGGCCATTTACGAGCAGTACTTC. The rearrangement joins TRBV2 to TRBJ2-7; 8 bases are a match to TRBD1. J was trimmed by 4 bases and V by 1 base; bases with no gene match: 6. This CDR3 has 15 amino acids. The germline V gene has CDR1 SNHLY and CDR2 FYNNEI.

The V call is TRBV6-5, the J call TRBJ1-1; D call uncertain. The CDR3 totals 12 residues. Germline CDR1 is MNHEY and CDR2 is SVGAGI. The germline V and J ends were trimmed by 6 bases and 3 bases, with 8 bases remaining between them. The CDR3 reads CASSHRDTEAFF. DNA of the CDR3: TGTGCCAGCAGCCACCGAGACACTGAAGCTTTCTTT.

The chain carries TRBV29-1 and TRBJ2-3; D is perhaps TRBD1 (5 bases). This CDR3 has 12 residues. Germline assignment: CDR1 SQVTM and CDR2 ANQGSEA. Trimming removed 5 bases from V and 0 bases from J, with 6 bases in between. CDR3: CSVRQSTDTQYF. As DNA, the CDR3 is TGCAGCGTTAGACAGAGCACAGATACGCAGTATTTT.

The chain employs TRBV19 and TRBJ2-7; D ambiguous. This CDR3 spans 14 amino acids. Germline-derived CDR1 and CDR2 are LNHDA and SQIVND (reference sequence). V was cut by 5 bases and J by 2 bases, with 13 bases left in between. CDR3 loop: CASSFSGATYEQYF. For the CDR3, the DNA is TGTGCCAGTAGTTTTTCCGGTGCGACCTACGAGCAGTACTTC.

The chain links TRBV10-1 to TRBJ1-4, with 8 bases matching TRBD1. Germline-derived CDR1 and CDR2 are WNHNN and SYGVQD (reference sequence). Germline trimming cut 6 bases from V and 1 base from J; bases unmatched to any gene: 4. The CDR3 extends over 15 amino acids. The CDR3 sequence: CASREQGETNEKLFF. The DNA for the CDR3 is TGCGCCAGCAGGGAACAGGGGGAAACTAATGAAAAACTGTTTTTT.

The chain couples TRBV5-6 to TRBJ2-1, with TRBD1 as a possible D gene (7 bases). CDR1 and CDR2 from the germline V gene are SGHDT and YYEEEE. Trimming removed 1 base from V and 6 bases from J, with 8 bases in between. CDR3 length equals 13 residues. The chain's CDR3 is CASSLQGGNEQFF. The CDR3 DNA reads TGTGCCAGCAGCTTGCAGGGGGGCAATGAGCAGTTCTTC.

The rearrangement links TRBV7-8 to TRBJ1-2; 7 nucleotides align to TRBD1. The CDR3 runs to 15 residues. Germline trimming cut 5 bases from V and 0 bases from J; bases unmatched to any gene: 6. CDR1 is SGHVS and CDR2 is FQNEAQ in the germline V gene. In DNA form, the CDR3 reads TGTGCCAGCAGCCAAAGACAGGGAACTAACTATGGCTACACCTTC. Translation gives CASSQRQGTNYGYTF.

This chain connects TRBV19 to TRBJ1-5; D remains ambiguous. This CDR3 is 15 amino acids long. V was cut by 10 bases and J by 0 bases, with 16 bases left in between. Germline CDR1 LNHDA, CDR2 SQIVND (reference sequence). CDR3 DNA: TGTGCCATAGGAGGGTTTGGGAATAGCAATCAGCCCCAGCATTTT. This gives the protein CAIGGFGNSNQPQHF.

The rearrangement links TRBV6-1 to TRBJ2-1; D possibly corresponds to TRBD2 (5 bases). Between the trimmed V and J ends, which lost 4 bases and 0 bases, there was a span of 13 bases. This CDR3 has 16 residues. Germline V gene lookup returns CDR1 MNHNS and CDR2 SASEGT. CDR3 loop: CASSVWRVSSYNEQFF. Written as DNA, the CDR3 is TGTGCCAGCAGTGTATGGCGGGTCAGCTCCTACAATGAGCAGTTCTTC.

This clone was recorded a few times. The rearrangement links TRBV30 to TRBJ1-1, with D uncertain. V lost 4 bases and J 11 bases, leaving 17 bases between the germline ends. CDR1 and CDR2 from the germline V gene are GTSNPN and SVGIG (reference sequence). The CDR3 extends over 12 amino acids. The CDR3 nucleotides are TGTGCCTGGATTGGGTTGCGGCCGGTGGCTTTCTTT. Translation: CAWIGLRPVAFF.

The chain uses TRBV7-2 and TRBJ2-1; 8 bases are shared with TRBD2. V shed 2 bases, J shed 1 base, and the junction held 4 bases outside the gene matches. Germline V gene data show CDR1 as SGHTA and CDR2 as FQGNSA. This CDR3 region has 16 residues. Here the CDR3 DNA reads TGTGCCAGCAGCTTAATTGCTAGCGGGTCCTACAATGAGCAGTTCTTC. It specifies CASSLIASGSYNEQFF.

The genes are TRBV28 and TRBJ2-7; possibly TRBD2 for D (5 bases). This CDR3 comprises 15 residues. The germline gives CDR1 MDHEN, CDR2 SYDVKM. V lost 3 bases, J lost 1 base, and 13 bases lay in between. The CDR3 sequence: CASSLTGSRSYEQYF. Here the CDR3 DNA reads TGTGCCAGCAGTTTGACGGGATCCAGATCCTACGAGCAGTACTTC.

This chain joins TRBV30 and TRBJ2-7; the match to TRBD1 covers 8 bases. The CDR3 runs to 14 residues. Trimming cost V 3 bases and J 5 bases; bases outside gene matches: 9. From germline, CDR1 is GTSNPN and CDR2 SVGIG (reference sequence). The CDR3 nucleotides are TGTGCCTGGAGCGCAGGACAGGGTGCCGACGAGCAGTACTTC. This encodes CAWSAGQGADEQYF.

The chain uses TRBV9 and TRBJ2-1, with 10 bases lining up with TRBD2. Germline trimming cut 0 bases from V and 8 bases from J; bases unmatched to any gene: 8. CDR3 size: 16 residues. The germline gives CDR1 SGDLS, CDR2 YYNGEE. The CDR3 is CASSVDASGRVYEQFF. The CDR3 region has the DNA TGTGCCAGCAGCGTAGATGCCAGCGGGAGGGTATATGAGCAGTTCTTC.

This clone has a handful of counts. The chain employs TRBV5-4 and TRBJ2-5; D perhaps matches TRBD2 (6 bases). This CDR3 is 14 amino acids long. The ends were cut back, 3 bases at V and 1 base at J, with 10 bases in the middle. Germline lookup yields CDR1 SGHNT and CDR2 YYREEE (reference sequence). Written as DNA, the CDR3 is TGTGCCAGCAGCTGGGGGAGGAGCCAAGAGACCCAGTACTTC. This encodes CASSWGRSQETQYF. Complete variable domain (other parts from reference TRBV5-4 and TRBJ2-5): ETGVTQSPTHLIKTRGQQVTLRCSSQSGHNTVSWYQQALGQGPQFIFQYYREEENGRGNFPPRFSGLQFPNYSSELNVNALELDDSALYLCASSWGRSQETQYFGPGTRLLVL.

Comment on this clone: Relative to the germline gene, one junction end is altered; a read error may explain this. This chain links TRBV27 with TRBJ2-6; 7 positions agree with TRBD1. Germline loops: CDR1 MNHEY, CDR2 SMNVEV (reference sequence). The CDR3 has 17 residues. CDR3 sequence reads: CASSRRQGFTGANGLTF. DNA for the CDR3: TGTGCCAGCAGTCGGCGACAGGGCTTTACTGGGGCCAACGGCCTGACTTTC.

In this sample, this clone turned up once. The junction departs from the called germline gene at one end, perhaps through a read error. This chain connects TRBV19 to TRBJ2-4; D possibly corresponds to TRBD2 (5 bases). The CDR3 extends over 16 amino acids. Germline CDR1 reads LNHDA; CDR2 reads SQIVND (reference sequence). The CDR3 sequence is CASSIGEEAAKNSQYF. In DNA form, the CDR3 reads TGTGCCAGTAGTATCGGCGAGGAGGCGGCCAAAAACAGTCAGTACTTC.

The chain uses TRBV2 and TRBJ2-3; 12 bases line up with TRBD2. Trimming removed 3 bases from V and 7 bases from J; junction bases left unmatched: 8. Germline CDR1 and CDR2: SNHLY and FYNNEI. The length of the CDR3 is 16 residues. The CDR3 sequence is CASSDPLAGGGNTQYF. In DNA form, the CDR3 reads TGTGCCAGCAGTGATCCACTAGCGGGAGGAGGAAATACGCAGTATTTT.

This chain links TRBV30 with TRBJ2-3; 7 bases match TRBD2. Germline V gene sequence: CDR1 GTSNPN, CDR2 SVGIG (reference sequence). This CDR3 spans 16 amino acids. The V and J ends lost 3 bases and 1 base, in that order; junction bases with no gene match: 10. Here the CDR3 DNA reads TGTGCCTGGAGAGGCTTCGGGACTACTCGCACAGATACGCAGTATTTT. Its translation is CAWRGFGTTRTDTQYF. The full variable domain, its missing parts supplied by reference TRBV30 and TRBJ2-3, is SQTIHQWPATLVQPVGSPLSLECTVEGTSNPNLYWYRQAAGRGLQLLFYSVGIGQISSEVPQNLSASRPQDRQFILSSKKLLLSDSGFYLCAWRGFGTTRTDTQYFGPGTRLTVL.

V gene TRBV9 combines with J gene TRBJ2-1; 9 positions agree with TRBD1. Unmatched junction bases numbered 5, after V lost 6 bases and J lost 10 bases. The germline V gene encodes CDR1 SGDLS and CDR2 YYNGEE. There are 12 residues in the CDR3. The CDR3 sequence: CASMGGTGEQFF. The CDR3 DNA follows: TGTGCCAGCATGGGAGGGACAGGGGAGCAGTTCTTC.

This clone came up once. The chain combines TRBV10-3 with TRBJ2-1; 10 bases map to TRBD2. CDR1 is ENHRY and CDR2 is SYGVKD in the germline V gene. This CDR3 is 15 amino acids long. With V trimmed by 2 bases and J by 6 bases, 4 bases remained unmatched. This chain's CDR3 is CAISEASGSSNEQFF. The DNA of the CDR3 is TGTGCCATCAGTGAGGCTAGCGGGAGTAGCAATGAGCAGTTCTTC.

The chain links TRBV13 to TRBJ2-7; 10 nucleotides line up with TRBD1. The V gene's germline CDR1 is PRHDT and CDR2 FYEKMQ (reference sequence). V dropped 0 bases and J dropped 1; count of bases not matched to a gene: 3. This CDR3 is 16 amino acids long. CDR3 in amino acids: CASSLGGTGASYEQYF. The CDR3 DNA reads TGTGCCAGCAGCTTAGGGGGGACAGGGGCATCCTACGAGCAGTACTTC.

The chain recombines TRBV14 with TRBJ2-5; 10 positions match TRBD1. CDR3 length: 16 amino acids. The germline V gene encodes CDR1 SGHDN and CDR2 FVKESK. After removal of 5 bases from V and 0 bases from J, the junction contained 6 bases not matched to a gene. CDR3 sequence (DNA): TGTGCCAGCAGCTTTACCGGGACAGGGGACCAAGAGACCCAGTACTTC. The encoded protein is CASSFTGTGDQETQYF. The full variable domain, with the rest looked up from reference TRBV14 and TRBJ2-5, is EAGVTQFPSHSVIEKGQTVTLRCDPISGHDNLYWYRRVMGKEIKFLLHFVKESKQDESGMPNNRFLAERTGGTYSTLKVQPAELEDSGVYFCASSFTGTGDQETQYFGPGTRLLVL.